These T cell receptor beta chains were read from a single sample in a study of blood T cell repertoires in COVID-19. The protocol was immunoSEQ multiplex PCR, while the TCRdb copy is restricted to in-frame clones and leaves out a portion. The sample lists 250,000 to 350,000 clones, more than 80% occurring once. The sequencing input was peripheral blood. The receptor set was obtained from a woman between 50 and 59 years old with COVID-19, enrolled during active disease. Each CDR3 is given with its conserved first and last residue. The order of the fields is clone size, J gene, D gene, V gene, CDR3 protein, CDR3 DNA. The D gene is left open where the match is weak. A clone size is listed for some rows: how often the clone was seen (once, few, many), or a class if it is expanded.

- TRBJ2-2 TRBD1 TRBV11-2 CASSSPGQPTGELFF TGTGCCAGCAGCTCACCGGGACAGCCTACCGGGGAGCTGTTTTTT
- TRBJ1-2 - TRBV10-2 CASSQANYGYTF TGCGCCAGCAGTCAGGCTAACTATGGCTACACCTTC
- TRBJ1-5 - TRBV27 CASSLRGGPNQPQHF TGTGCCAGCAGTTTAAGGGGGGGTCCCAATCAGCCCCAGCATTTT
- TRBJ2-1 - TRBV7-2 CASSSRRRGNHNEQFF TGTGCCAGCAGCTCCCGGCGGCGGGGCAACCACAATGAGCAGTTCTTC
- TRBJ2-7 - TRBV5-8 CASSLFGLRYEQYF TGTGCCAGCAGCCTCTTCGGTCTTCGGTACGAGCAGTACTTC
- TRBJ2-1 TRBD1 TRBV19 CASSDRGLYNEQFF TGTGCCAGTAGCGACAGGGGGCTCTACAATGAGCAGTTCTTC
- TRBJ2-1 TRBD2 TRBV2 CASSEEREGRFGQFF TGTGCCAGCAGTGAAGAGCGGGAGGGCCGATTTGGGCAGTTCTTC
- TRBJ1-1 TRBD1 TRBV18 CASSLTTGVTEAFF TGTGCCAGCTCACTCACGACAGGGGTCACTGAAGCTTTCTTT
- TRBJ2-2 TRBD2 TRBV7-8 CASSPGLAGALNTGELFF TGTGCCAGCAGCCCCGGACTAGCGGGAGCTTTGAACACCGGGGAGCTGTTTTTT
- TRBJ1-1 TRBD1 TRBV30 CAWSLAGGTEAFF TGTGCCTGGAGTTTAGCAGGGGGCACTGAAGCTTTCTTT
- TRBJ2-7 - TRBV28 CASKTGVAGEQYF TGTGCCAGTAAAACAGGGGTCGCGGGGGAGCAGTACTTC
- TRBJ2-1 TRBD2 TRBV27 CASSLREAGGPYNEQFF TGTGCCAGCAGTTTAAGGGAGGCGGGAGGGCCTTACAATGAGCAGTTCTTC
- TRBJ2-1 - TRBV5-4 CASSLAGAVPYNEQFF TGTGCCAGCAGCTTGGCAGGGGCGGTCCCCTACAATGAGCAGTTCTTC
- TRBJ1-1 - TRBV9 CASSVGGAEAFF TGTGCCAGCAGCGTAGGGGGGGCTGAAGCTTTCTTT
- TRBJ2-5 - TRBV5-4 CASSLRLLGETQYF TGTGCCAGCAGCTTGAGGTTGCTAGGCGAGACCCAGTACTTC
once TRBJ2-3 TRBD1 TRBV6-5 CASSYSSIRGTDTQYF TGTGCCAGCAGTTACTCGAGTATCAGGGGGACAGATACGCAGTATTTT